This paragraph reports one T cell receptor (beta chain). A clone one base away is much larger, so this may be a read error. The data are from a study of tumor-infiltrating lymphocytes in primary liver carcinoma. On the study more broadly: Through surgical resection, the patients' primary liver carcinoma was treated.

The germline gives CDR1 MNHEY, CDR2 SVGAGI. The CDR3 length is 14 residues. Trimming took off 6 bases at V and 8 bases at J, with 19 bases between the two ends. It was unsorted whole blood that yielded blood RNA, and germline DNA was also extracted. It was before surgery that four milliliters of peripheral blood were collected. A primer in the constant region served to generate TCR beta cDNA from 500 ng of total RNA. Libraries covering TCR beta were generated through three nested multiplex PCR rounds (using a slightly modified ARM-PCR). For around 10 cycles apiece, the opening two PCR rounds ran with TRBV1-TRBV30 forward primers and a C-beta reverse primer. TCRdb used MiXCR to reprocess the multiplex PCR reads, holding one entry per CDR3 protein. The sample gives approximately 310,000 distinct CDR3 sequences, over 55% of which show up once; approximately 9% is in the top ten.

V is TRBV6-5 and J is TRBJ1-2; possible D gene TRBD1, 5 bases. The origin of this receptor is a man aged 40-49 years with primary liver carcinoma and hepatitis B virus infection. The sequenced material came from peripheral blood. This CDR3 reads CASSCSDPGAGYTF. In nucleotides, the CDR3 is TGTGCCAGCAGCTGCTCGGACCCCGGGGCCGGCTACACCTTC.